This entry is about one T cell receptor (beta chain). Its antigen is not known. The germline V gene encodes CDR1 MNHEY and CDR2 SMNVEV (reference sequence). V gave up 6 bases and J gave up 1 base, with 10 bases separating them. CDR3 length: 13 amino acids. Sequencing relied on immunoSEQ assay v3.0, run at survey level. Sequencing used immunoSEQ multiplex PCR; TCRdb keeps in-frame clones, though not all of them. The table records about 28,000 clones, more than 85% of them present only once. At least one PBMC sample before ART and at least two after were required. The record originates from a study of long-term antiretroviral therapy in people with HIV. Study conclusions and caveats: Diversity increased after ART yet remained lower than in transplant donor controls. Control repertoires displayed wider CDR3 length ranges than the HIV repertoires. Information pertaining to ART adherence, viral resistance or therapeutic modifications was not obtained.

This specimen was unsorted PBMCs, taken 5.3 years after starting antiretroviral therapy. The chain employs TRBV27 and TRBJ2-7, with D uncertain. The source is a man aged 50-59 years with HIV. The CDR3 reads CASSGQVSYEQYF. DNA of the CDR3: TGTGCCAGCAGCGGGCAGGTTTCCTACGAGCAGTACTTC.